A single sample gave rise to the 22 T cell receptor beta chains below, sequenced in a study of shared clonotypes between healthy human individuals. Produced via immunoSEQ multiplex PCR; TCRdb's table is partial and in-frame only. The table lists just over 2,000,000 clones, about 95% of them singletons. The sequencing input was naive CD4+ T cells sorted from blood. The subset denotes: CD45RA+ positively selected. The source is a man younger than 35 in good health.

The chain has TRBV30 and TRBJ1-5; TRBD1 is a possible D gene (5 bases). This CDR3 has 15 amino acids. Germline CDR1 is GTSNPN and CDR2 is SVGIG (reference sequence). V gave up 3 bases and J gave up 6 bases, with 18 bases separating them. The CDR3, as DNA: TGTGCCTGGAGAGCCCGGGACGCCCGATCTCAGCCCCAGCATTTT. Translating it yields CAWRARDARSQPQHF.

The chain combines TRBV7-2 with TRBJ1-1; weak D call: TRBD1 (6 bases). Germline V lookup: CDR1 SGHTA, CDR2 FQGNSA. The CDR3 extends over 13 amino acids. Trimming shortened V by 1 base and J by 7 bases, and 10 bases separated the two germline ends. CDR3 region: CASSLEGVNEAFF. Here the CDR3 DNA reads TGTGCCAGCAGCTTAGAGGGGGTGAATGAAGCTTTCTTT.

The CDR3 reads CASSLGHPSTDTQYF. In nucleotides, the CDR3 is TGTGCCAGCAGCCTCGGACACCCAAGCACAGATACGCAGTATTTT. The rearrangement joins TRBV7-2 to TRBJ2-3, with D tentatively TRBD1 (5 bases). This CDR3 is 15 amino acids long. V lost 5 bases and J lost 0, with 12 bases in between. Looked up from germline, CDR1 is SGHTA and CDR2 is FQGNSA.

The chain employs TRBV9 and TRBJ1-1; tentatively, D is TRBD1 (6 bases). The germline V and J ends were trimmed by 4 bases and 1 base, with 11 bases remaining between them. The CDR3 consists of 14 residues. CDR1 and CDR2 (germline): SGDLS, YYNGEE. CDR3 DNA sequence: TGTGCCAGCAGCTCCGGGGGCGCGAACACTGAAGCTTTCTTT. Translating it yields CASSSGGANTEAFF.

This chain links TRBV18 with TRBJ1-1; a weak D match, TRBD1 (5 bases). The ends were cut back, 3 bases at V and 7 bases at J, with 18 bases in the middle. Germline CDR1 reads KGHSH; CDR2 reads LQKENI. This CDR3 is built from 15 residues. Written as DNA, the CDR3 is TGTGCCAGCTCACCTTCCCAGGTTCGACAGCATGAAGCTTTCTTT. Its translation is CASSPSQVRQHEAFF.

The rearrangement uses TRBV6-6 and TRBJ2-7, with D perhaps TRBD1 (6 bases). The CDR3 consists of 14 residues. CDR1 is MNHNY, CDR2 SVGAGI, per germline (reference sequence). Trimming took 6 bases from V and 6 from J, leaving 18 bases between them. In DNA, the CDR3 is TGTGCCAGCAGGGATCCCGGGACAAAGAGCGAGCAGTACTTC. This translates into CASRDPGTKSEQYF.

Here the CDR3 DNA reads TGTGCCAGCAGTTGGGCGACTAATGAAAAACTGTTTTTT. This translates into CASSWATNEKLFF. The chain is built from TRBV25-1 and TRBJ1-4; no reliable D call. Trimming removed 5 bases at V and 2 bases at J, with 6 bases between. Germline V CDR1 and CDR2: MGHDK, SYGVNS. The CDR3 extends over 13 amino acids. The full variable domain, in which reference TRBV25-1 and TRBJ1-4 provide the parts outside the CDR3, is EADIYQTPRYLVIGTGKKITLECSQTMGHDKMYWYQQDPGMELHLIHYSYGVNSTEKGDLSSESTVSRIRTEHFPLTLESARPSHTSQYLCASSWATNEKLFFGSGTQLSVL.

V gene TRBV6-5 combines with J gene TRBJ2-3, with a tentative D call TRBD1 (5 bases). Trimming shortened V by 6 bases and J by 1 base, and 14 bases separated the two germline ends. The CDR3 runs to 15 residues. The germline V gene encodes CDR1 MNHEY and CDR2 SVGAGI. The CDR3 sequence is CASSPYRQRTDTQYF. CDR3 coding DNA: TGTGCCAGCAGCCCATACCGACAGCGCACAGATACGCAGTATTTT.

The chain carries TRBV30 and TRBJ2-2, with a possible D match to TRBD2 (5 bases). The germline V and J ends were trimmed by 4 bases and 6 bases, with 6 bases remaining between them. Germline lookup yields CDR1 GTSNPN and CDR2 SVGIG (reference sequence). The CDR3 is 11 residues long. CDR3 in amino acids: CAWKGAGELFF. The CDR3 nucleotides are TGTGCCTGGAAGGGAGCCGGGGAGCTGTTTTTT.

The chain has TRBV2 and TRBJ2-2, with 8 bases matching TRBD1. This CDR3 comprises 16 residues. The germline V gene encodes CDR1 SNHLY and CDR2 FYNNEI. After removal of 6 bases from V and 1 base from J, the junction contained 7 bases not matched to a gene. CDR3 bases: TGTGCCAGCAGGGCTACCGGGACAGGGAACACCGGGGAGCTGTTTTTT. Protein product: CASRATGTGNTGELFF.

J is TRBJ1-2 and V is TRBV6-1, with D possibly matching TRBD1 (5 bases). The ends were cut back, 4 bases at V and 7 bases at J, with 13 bases in the middle. The CDR3 has 13 residues. Germline assignment: CDR1 MNHNS and CDR2 SASEGT. The CDR3 reads CASSAGHLTGYTF. The DNA for the CDR3 is TGTGCCAGCAGTGCGGGGCATCTCACTGGCTACACCTTC.

The chain recombines TRBV10-2 with TRBJ1-5; tentatively, D is TRBD1 (5 bases). Germline V gene lookup returns CDR1 WSHSY and CDR2 SAAADI. The CDR3 has 16 amino acids. V was clipped by 0 bases and J by 0 bases, with 9 bases between them. CDR3 bases: TGCGCCAGCAGTGAGTCGATAGGGGCTAGCAATCAGCCCCAGCATTTT. Amino acids: CASSESIGASNQPQHF.

The chain recombines TRBV10-2 with TRBJ2-7; 7 positions agree with TRBD1. With V trimmed by 0 bases and J by 4 bases, 3 bases remained unmatched. Germline V CDR1 and CDR2: WSHSY, SAAADI. CDR3 length equals 14 residues. The CDR3 sequence is CASSESARGYEQYF. DNA of the CDR3: TGCGCCAGCAGTGAGTCGGCCAGGGGGTACGAGCAGTACTTC.

V usage is TRBV30 and J usage is TRBJ2-7, with 7 nucleotides matching TRBD1. This CDR3 region has 12 residues. The junction had 2 bases not matched to a gene; V was cut back by 4 bases and J by 2 bases. Germline lookup yields CDR1 GTSNPN and CDR2 SVGIG (reference sequence). CDR3 DNA sequence: TGTGCCTGGAATAGGGGGCCCTACGAGCAGTACTTC. Protein: CAWNRGPYEQYF.

V gene TRBV6-5 combines with J gene TRBJ1-6; D is unresolved. V lost 7 bases and J lost 8, with 12 bases in between. CDR1 and CDR2 from the germline V gene are MNHEY and SVGAGI. This CDR3 has 13 residues. Written as DNA, the CDR3 is TGTGCCAGCAAGAAGAAGGAATATTCACCCCTCCACTTT. As protein: CASKKKEYSPLHF.

The rearrangement joins TRBV4-1 to TRBJ1-3; D possibly corresponds to TRBD1 (6 bases). Per germline, CDR1 MGHRA and CDR2 YSYEKL. V lost 4 bases and J lost 4, with 20 bases in between. The CDR3 has 17 amino acids. The CDR3 spells CASSPLAGGAVGNTIYF. In DNA form, the CDR3 reads TGCGCCAGCAGCCCACTAGCCGGGGGCGCCGTGGGAAACACCATATATTTT.

The rearrangement links TRBV7-2 to TRBJ2-1; D possibly corresponds to TRBD2 (5 bases). Germline-derived CDR1 and CDR2 are SGHTA and FQGNSA. V lost 6 bases and J lost 5, with 14 bases in between. The CDR3 totals 14 residues. The CDR3 spells CASRYRADDNEQFF. The CDR3 nucleotides are TGTGCCAGCAGGTACCGAGCGGACGACAATGAGCAGTTCTTC.

The rearrangement links TRBV30 to TRBJ2-1; 8 bases align to TRBD2. Germline loops: CDR1 GTSNPN, CDR2 SVGIG (reference sequence). This CDR3 is 14 amino acids long. V lost 8 bases and J lost 5; bases outside the gene matches: 11. Here the CDR3 DNA reads TGTGCCAGGGGGGGGCTAGCGGGTGACAATGAGCAGTTCTTC. Its translation is CARGGLAGDNEQFF.

The V gene is TRBV7-9, the J gene TRBJ1-3; 7 positions agree with TRBD1. The germline V gene has CDR1 SEHNR and CDR2 FQNEAQ (reference sequence). The CDR3 runs 16 residues. Unmatched junction bases numbered 8, after V lost 5 bases and J lost 1 base. The CDR3 is CASSRITGDSGNTIYF. DNA for the CDR3: TGTGCCAGCAGCCGCATTACAGGGGATTCTGGAAACACCATATATTTT.

This sequence joins TRBV7-9 and TRBJ2-7, with D unclear. V shed 2 bases and J shed 4 bases, with 12 bases lying between them. Germline CDR1 reads SEHNR; CDR2 reads FQNEAQ (reference sequence). The CDR3 totals 14 residues. As DNA, the CDR3 is TGTGCCAGCAGCTTAATGGTTGGGAAGTACGAGCAGTACTTC. As protein: CASSLMVGKYEQYF.

The rearrangement uses TRBV7-2 and TRBJ2-7, with 9 bases identical to TRBD2. The CDR3 totals 16 residues. Trimming cost V 1 base and J 6 bases; bases outside gene matches: 10. Germline-derived CDR1 and CDR2 are SGHTA and FQGNSA. As DNA, the CDR3 is TGTGCCAGCAGCTTAGTCCCGGGCGGGGGGGCCCGCGAGCAGTACTTC. Translating gives CASSLVPGGGAREQYF. The full variable domain, in which reference TRBV7-2 and TRBJ2-7 provide the parts outside the CDR3, is GAGVSQSPSNKVTEKGKDVELRCDPISGHTALYWYRQSLGQGLEFLIYFQGNSAPDKSGLPSDRFSAERTGGSVSTLTIQRTQQEDSAVYLCASSLVPGGGAREQYFGPGTRLTVT.

The V and J genes are TRBV18 and TRBJ1-1; D is possibly TRBD1 (5 bases). Trimming shortened V by 1 base and J by 4 bases, and 13 bases separated the two germline ends. The CDR3 loop spans 15 amino acids. Germline V gives CDR1 KGHSH, CDR2 LQKENI. The DNA for the CDR3 is TGTGCCAGCTCACCACAGATAGGGGTTGGCACTGAAGCTTTCTTT. Its translation: CASSPQIGVGTEAFF.